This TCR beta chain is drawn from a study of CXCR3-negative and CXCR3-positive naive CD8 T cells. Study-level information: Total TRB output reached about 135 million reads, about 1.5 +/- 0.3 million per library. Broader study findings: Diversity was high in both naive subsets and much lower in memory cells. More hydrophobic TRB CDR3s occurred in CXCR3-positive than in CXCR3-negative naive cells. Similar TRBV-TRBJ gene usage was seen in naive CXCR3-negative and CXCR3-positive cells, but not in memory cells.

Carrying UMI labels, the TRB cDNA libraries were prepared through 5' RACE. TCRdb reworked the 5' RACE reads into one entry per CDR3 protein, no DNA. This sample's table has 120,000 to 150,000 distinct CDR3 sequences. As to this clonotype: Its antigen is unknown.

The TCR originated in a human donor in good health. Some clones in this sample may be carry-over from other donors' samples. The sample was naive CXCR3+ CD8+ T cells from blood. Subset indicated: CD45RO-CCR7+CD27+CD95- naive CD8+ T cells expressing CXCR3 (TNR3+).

The CDR3 spells CSARQPSSYEQYF. This chain links TRBV20-1 with TRBJ2-7. The CDR3 is 13 amino acids. Germline V lookup: CDR1 DFQATT, CDR2 SNEGSKA (reference sequence).